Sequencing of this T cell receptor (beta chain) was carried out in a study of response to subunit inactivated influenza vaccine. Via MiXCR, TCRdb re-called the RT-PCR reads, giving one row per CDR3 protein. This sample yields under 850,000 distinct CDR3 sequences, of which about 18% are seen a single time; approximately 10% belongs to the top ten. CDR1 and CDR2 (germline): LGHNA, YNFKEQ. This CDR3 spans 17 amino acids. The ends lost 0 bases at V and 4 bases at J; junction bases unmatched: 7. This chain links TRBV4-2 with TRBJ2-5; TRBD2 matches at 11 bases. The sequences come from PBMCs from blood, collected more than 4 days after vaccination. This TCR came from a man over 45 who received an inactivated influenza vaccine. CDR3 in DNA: TGTGCCAGCAGCCAAGATCGGGGGACTAGCGGAGGAGAGACCCAGTACTTC. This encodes CASSQDRGTSGGETQYF.